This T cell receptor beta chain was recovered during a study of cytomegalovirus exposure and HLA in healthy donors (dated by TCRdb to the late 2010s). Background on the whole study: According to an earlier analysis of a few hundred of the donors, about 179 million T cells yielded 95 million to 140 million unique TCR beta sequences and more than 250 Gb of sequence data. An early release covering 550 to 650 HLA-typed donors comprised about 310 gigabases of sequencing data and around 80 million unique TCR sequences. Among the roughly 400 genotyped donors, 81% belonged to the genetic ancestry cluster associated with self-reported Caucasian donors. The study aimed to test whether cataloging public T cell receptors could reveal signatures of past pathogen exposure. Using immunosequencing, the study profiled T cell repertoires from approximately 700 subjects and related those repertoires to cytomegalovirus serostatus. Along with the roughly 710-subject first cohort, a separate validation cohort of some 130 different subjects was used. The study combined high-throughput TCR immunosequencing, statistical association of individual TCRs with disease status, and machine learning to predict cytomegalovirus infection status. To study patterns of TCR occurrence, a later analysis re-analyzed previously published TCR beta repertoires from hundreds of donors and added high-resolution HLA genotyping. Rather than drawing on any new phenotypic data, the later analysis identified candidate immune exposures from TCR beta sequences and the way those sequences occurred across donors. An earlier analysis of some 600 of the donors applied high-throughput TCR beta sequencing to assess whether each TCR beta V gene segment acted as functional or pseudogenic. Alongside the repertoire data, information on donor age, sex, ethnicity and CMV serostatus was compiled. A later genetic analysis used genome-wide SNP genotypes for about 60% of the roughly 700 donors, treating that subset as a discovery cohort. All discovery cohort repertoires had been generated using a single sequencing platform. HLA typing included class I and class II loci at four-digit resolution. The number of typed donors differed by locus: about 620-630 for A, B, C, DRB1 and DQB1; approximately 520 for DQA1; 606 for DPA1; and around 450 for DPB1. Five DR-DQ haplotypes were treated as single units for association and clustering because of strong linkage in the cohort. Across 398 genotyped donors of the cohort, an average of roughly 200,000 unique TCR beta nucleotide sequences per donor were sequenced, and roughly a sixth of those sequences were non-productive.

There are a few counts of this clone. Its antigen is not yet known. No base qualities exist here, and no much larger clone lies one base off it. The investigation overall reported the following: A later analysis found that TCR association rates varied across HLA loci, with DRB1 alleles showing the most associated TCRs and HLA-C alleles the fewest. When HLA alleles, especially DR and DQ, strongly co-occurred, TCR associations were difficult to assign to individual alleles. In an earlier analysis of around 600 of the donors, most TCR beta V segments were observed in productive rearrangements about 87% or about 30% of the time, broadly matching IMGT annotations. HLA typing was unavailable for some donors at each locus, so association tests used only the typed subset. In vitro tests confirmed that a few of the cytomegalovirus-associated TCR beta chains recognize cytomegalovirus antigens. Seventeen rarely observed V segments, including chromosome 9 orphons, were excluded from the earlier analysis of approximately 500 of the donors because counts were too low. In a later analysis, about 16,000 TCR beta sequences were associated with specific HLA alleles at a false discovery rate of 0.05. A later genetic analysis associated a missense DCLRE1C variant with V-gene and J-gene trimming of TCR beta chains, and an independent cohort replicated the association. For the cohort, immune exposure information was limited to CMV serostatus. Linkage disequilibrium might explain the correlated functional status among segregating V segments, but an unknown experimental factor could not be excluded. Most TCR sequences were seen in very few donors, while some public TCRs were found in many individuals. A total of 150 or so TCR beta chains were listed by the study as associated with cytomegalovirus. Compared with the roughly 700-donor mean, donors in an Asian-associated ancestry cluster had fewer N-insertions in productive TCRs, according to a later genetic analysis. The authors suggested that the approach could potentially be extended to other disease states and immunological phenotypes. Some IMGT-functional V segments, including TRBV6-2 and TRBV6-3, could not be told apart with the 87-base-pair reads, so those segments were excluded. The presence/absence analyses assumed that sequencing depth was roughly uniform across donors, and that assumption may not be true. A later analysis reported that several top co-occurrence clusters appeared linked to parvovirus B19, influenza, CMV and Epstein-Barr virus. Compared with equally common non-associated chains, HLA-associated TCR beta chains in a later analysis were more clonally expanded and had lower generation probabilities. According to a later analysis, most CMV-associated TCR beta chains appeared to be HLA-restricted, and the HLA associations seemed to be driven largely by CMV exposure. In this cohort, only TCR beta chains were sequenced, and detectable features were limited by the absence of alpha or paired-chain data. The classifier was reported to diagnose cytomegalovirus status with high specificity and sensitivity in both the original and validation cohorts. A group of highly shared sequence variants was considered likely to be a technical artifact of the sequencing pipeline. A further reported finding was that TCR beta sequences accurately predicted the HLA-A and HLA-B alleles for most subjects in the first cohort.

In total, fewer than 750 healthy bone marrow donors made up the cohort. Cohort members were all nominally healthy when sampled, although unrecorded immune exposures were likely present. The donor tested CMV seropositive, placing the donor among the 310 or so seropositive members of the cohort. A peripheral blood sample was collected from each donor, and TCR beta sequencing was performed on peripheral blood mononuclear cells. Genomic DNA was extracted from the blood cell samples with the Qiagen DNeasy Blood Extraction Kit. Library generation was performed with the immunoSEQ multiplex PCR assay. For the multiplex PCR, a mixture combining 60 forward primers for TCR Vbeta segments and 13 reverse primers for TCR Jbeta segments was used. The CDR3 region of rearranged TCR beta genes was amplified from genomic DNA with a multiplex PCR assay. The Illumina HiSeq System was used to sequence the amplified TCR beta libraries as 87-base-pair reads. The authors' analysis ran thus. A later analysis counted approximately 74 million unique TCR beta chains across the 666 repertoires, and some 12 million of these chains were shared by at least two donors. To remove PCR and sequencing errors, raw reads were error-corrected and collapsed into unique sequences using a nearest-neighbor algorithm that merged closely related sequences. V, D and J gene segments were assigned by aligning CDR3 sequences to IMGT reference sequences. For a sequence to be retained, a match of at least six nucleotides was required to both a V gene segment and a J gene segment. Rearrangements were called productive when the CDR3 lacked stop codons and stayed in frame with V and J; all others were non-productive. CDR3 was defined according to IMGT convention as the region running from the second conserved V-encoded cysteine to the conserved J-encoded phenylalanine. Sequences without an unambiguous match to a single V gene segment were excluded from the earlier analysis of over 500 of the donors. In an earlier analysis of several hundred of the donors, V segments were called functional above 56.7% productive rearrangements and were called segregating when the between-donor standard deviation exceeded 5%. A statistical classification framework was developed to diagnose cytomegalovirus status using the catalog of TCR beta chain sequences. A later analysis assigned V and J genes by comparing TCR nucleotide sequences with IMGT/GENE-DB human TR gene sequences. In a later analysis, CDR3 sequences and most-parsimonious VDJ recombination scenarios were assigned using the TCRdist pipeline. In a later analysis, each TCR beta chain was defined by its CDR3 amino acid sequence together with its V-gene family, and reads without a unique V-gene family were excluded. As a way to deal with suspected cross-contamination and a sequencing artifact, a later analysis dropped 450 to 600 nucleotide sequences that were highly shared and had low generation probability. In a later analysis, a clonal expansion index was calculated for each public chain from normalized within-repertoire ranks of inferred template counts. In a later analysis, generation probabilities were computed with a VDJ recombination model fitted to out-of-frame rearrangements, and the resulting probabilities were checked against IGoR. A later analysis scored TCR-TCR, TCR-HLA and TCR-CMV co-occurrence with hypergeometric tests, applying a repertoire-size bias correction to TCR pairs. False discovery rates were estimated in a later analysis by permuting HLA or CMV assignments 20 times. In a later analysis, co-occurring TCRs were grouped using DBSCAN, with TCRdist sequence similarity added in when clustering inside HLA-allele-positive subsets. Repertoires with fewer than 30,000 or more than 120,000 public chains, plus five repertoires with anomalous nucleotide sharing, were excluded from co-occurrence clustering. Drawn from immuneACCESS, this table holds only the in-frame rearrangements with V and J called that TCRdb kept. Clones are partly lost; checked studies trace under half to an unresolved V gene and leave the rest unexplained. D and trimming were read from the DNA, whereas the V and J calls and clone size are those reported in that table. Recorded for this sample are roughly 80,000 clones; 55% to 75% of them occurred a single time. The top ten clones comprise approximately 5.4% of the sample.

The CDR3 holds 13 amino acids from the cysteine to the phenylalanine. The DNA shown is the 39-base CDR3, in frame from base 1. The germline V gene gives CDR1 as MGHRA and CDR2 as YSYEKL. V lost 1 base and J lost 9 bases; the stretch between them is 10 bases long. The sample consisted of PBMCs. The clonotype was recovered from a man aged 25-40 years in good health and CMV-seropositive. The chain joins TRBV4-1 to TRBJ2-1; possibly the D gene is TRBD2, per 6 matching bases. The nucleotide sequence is TGCGCCAGCAGCCAAGGGAGGGGCGGTGAGCAGTTCTTC. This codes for CASSQGRGGEQFF.